What follows describes a single T cell receptor (beta chain). These data belong to a study of blood T cell repertoires in COVID-19. Across the whole study: Samples of COVID-19 (acute and convalescent) were obtained from the United States, Italy and Spain. The cDNA or gDNA used as material had been derived from T cells, B-cell-depleted T cells, or PBMCs.

Under the authors' procedure: Reference gene primer amplification gave estimated nucleated cell counts. Data came from immunoSEQ multiplex PCR; TCRdb stores just in-frame clones and leaves some out. V and J calls and clone size are those listed in that table; D and trimming were worked out from the DNA. The sample records about 100,000 clones, 75% to 90% being singletons. CDR3 length equals 14 residues. Trimming took 3 bases from V and 8 from J, leaving 17 bases between them. The germline gives CDR1 SGDLS, CDR2 YYNGEE. This TCR derives from a man older than 75 with acute or convalescent COVID-19. Sequencing used peripheral blood. The genes are TRBV9 and TRBJ1-2; weak D call: TRBD1 (5 bases). CDR3 bases: TGTGCCAGCAGCGGCAGACAGCTCCTAGGCGGCTACACCTTC. As protein: CASSGRQLLGGYTF.